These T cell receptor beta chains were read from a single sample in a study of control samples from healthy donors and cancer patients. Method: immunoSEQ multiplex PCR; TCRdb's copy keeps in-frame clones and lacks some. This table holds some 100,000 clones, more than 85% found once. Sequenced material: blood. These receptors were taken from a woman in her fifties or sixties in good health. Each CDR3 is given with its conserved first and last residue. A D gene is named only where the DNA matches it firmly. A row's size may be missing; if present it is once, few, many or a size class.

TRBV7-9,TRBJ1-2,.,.,TGTGCCAGCACCTTTTCGGAGGGCTCGGGTGGCTACACCTTC,CASTFSEGSGGYTF
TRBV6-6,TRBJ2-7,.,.,TGTGCCAGCTTAAGTAAGGGCGAGCAGTACTTC,CASLSKGEQYF
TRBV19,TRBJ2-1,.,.,TGTGCCAGTAGAGGCCGGCGGCAGGGTTCCTACAATGAGCAGTTCTTC,CASRGRRQGSYNEQFF
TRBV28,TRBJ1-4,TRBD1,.,TGTGCCAGCAGAGAAGGGACAGGGCAACATGAAAAACTGTTTTTT,CASREGTGQHEKLFF
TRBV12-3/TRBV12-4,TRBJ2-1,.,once,TGTGCCAGCAGCAGGGAAAATGAGCAGTTCTTC,CASSRENEQFF
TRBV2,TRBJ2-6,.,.,TGTGCCAGCACCCGACCGGACAGCCTAGGGGCCAACGTCCTGACTTTC,CASTRPDSLGANVLTF
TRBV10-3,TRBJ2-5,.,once,TGTGCCATCACCCACGGCCAAAAAGAGACCCAGTACTTC,CAITHGQKETQYF
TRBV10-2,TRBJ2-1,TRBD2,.,TGCGCCAGCAGAGTTAGCGGGGCAAGCTCCTACAATGAGCAGTTCTTC,CASRVSGASSYNEQFF
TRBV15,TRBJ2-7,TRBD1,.,TGTGCCACCAGCAGAGATTCCAGGGGGCTGGTCGAGCAGTACTTC,CATSRDSRGLVEQYF
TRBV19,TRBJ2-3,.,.,TGTGCCAGTAGTACCTTGACATCAACTAGCACAGATACGCAGTATTTT,CASSTLTSTSTDTQYF
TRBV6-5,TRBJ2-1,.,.,TGTGCCAGCAGTTACGACGGGGGTTCCTACAATGAGCAGTTCTTC,CASSYDGGSYNEQFF
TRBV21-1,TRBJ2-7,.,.,TGTGCCAGCGGGGGACCGGTGGGGGAGCAGTACTTC,CASGGPVGEQYF
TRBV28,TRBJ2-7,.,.,TGTGCCAGCTGCCTCCAGGGCTACGAGCAGTACTTC,CASCLQGYEQYF
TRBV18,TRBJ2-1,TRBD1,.,TGTGCCAGCTCAGCCAACAGGGGCGATGAGCAGTTCTTC,CASSANRGDEQFF
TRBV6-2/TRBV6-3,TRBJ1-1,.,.,TGTGCCAGCAGTCTAATAGACACTGAAGCTTTCTTT,CASSLIDTEAFF
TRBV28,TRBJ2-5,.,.,TGTGCCAGCAGACCCCACCATGGGGCCGAGACCCAGTACTTC,CASRPHHGAETQYF
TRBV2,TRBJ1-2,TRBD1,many,TGTGCCAGCAGGGCGGACAGGGCTGGCTATGGCTACACCTTC,CASRADRAGYGYTF
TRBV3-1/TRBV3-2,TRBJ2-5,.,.,TGTGCCAGCAGCCACAGGACGGGGACATACGAGACCCAGTACTTC,CASSHRTGTYETQYF
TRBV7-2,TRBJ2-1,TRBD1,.,TGTGCCAGCAGCAGGACAGGGTACAATGAGCAGTTCTTC,CASSRTGYNEQFF
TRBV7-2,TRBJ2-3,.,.,TGTGCCAGCAGCTTAGATGGGCAGGGTACAGATACGCAGTATTTT,CASSLDGQGTDTQYF
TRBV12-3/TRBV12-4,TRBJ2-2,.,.,TGTGCCAGCAGTCCCTCTGTTGGGGAGCTGTTTTTT,CASSPSVGELFF
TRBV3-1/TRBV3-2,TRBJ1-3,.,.,TGTGCCAGCAGCCAAGATAGGGGGACTGGAAACACCATATATTTT,CASSQDRGTGNTIYF
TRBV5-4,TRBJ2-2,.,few,TGTGCCAGCAGCTTGGCCCGGGACAAAAACACCGGGGAGCTGTTTTTT,CASSLARDKNTGELFF
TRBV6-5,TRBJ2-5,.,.,TGTGCCAGCATCTCAGGGCAGGGCAGGAAGACCCAGTACTTC,CASISGQGRKTQYF
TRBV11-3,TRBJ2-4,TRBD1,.,TGTGCCAGCAGCACGGGACAGGGGTTTGCCAAAAACATTCAGTACTTC,CASSTGQGFAKNIQYF
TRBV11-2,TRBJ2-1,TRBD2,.,TGTGCCAGCAGCTTAGGAGGGAGGGTTAATGAGCAGTTCTTC,CASSLGGRVNEQFF
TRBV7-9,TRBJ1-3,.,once,TGTGCCAGCAGCCCCACCCGAGGGTACTCTGGAAACACCATATATTTT,CASSPTRGYSGNTIYF
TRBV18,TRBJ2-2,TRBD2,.,TGTGCCAGCTCACTGGGACTAGAGACCGGGGAGCTGTTTTTT,CASSLGLETGELFF
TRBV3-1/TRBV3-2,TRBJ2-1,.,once,TGTGCCAGCAGCCACCGGCTCAACAATGAGCAGTTCTTC,CASSHRLNNEQFF
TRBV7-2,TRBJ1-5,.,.,TGTGCCAGCAGCCAAGAACGGTCCCGTAAGGGAAGCAATCAGCCCCAGCATTTT,CASSQERSRKGSNQPQHF
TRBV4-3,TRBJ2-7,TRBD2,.,TGCGCCAGCAGCCAAGAACTAGCGGGGTCCTACGAGCAGTACTTC,CASSQELAGSYEQYF
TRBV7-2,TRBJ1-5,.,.,TGTGCCAGCAGCCCACTACAGGGCAATCAGCCCCAGCATTTT,CASSPLQGNQPQHF
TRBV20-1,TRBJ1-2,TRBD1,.,TGCAGTGCTAGTGTCGGGACAGGGGGACATGGCTACACCTTC,CSASVGTGGHGYTF
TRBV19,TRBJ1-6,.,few,TGTGCCAGCTCACGGAGGGGGGTTAATTCACCCCTCCACTTT,CASSRRGVNSPLHF
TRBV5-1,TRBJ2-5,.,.,TGCGCCAGCAGCCAAGGGGGTTACAAAGAGGCCCAGTACTTC,CASSQGGYKEAQYF
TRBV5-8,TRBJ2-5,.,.,TGTGCCAGCAGCTTGGTGCTCGGGACTCAAGAGACCCAGTACTTC,CASSLVLGTQETQYF
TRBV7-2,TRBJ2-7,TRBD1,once,TGTGCCAGCAGGTTGGACAGGATCGAGTGGGACTTC,CASRLDRIEWDF
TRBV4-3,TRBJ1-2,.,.,TGCGCCAGCAGCCAAGATTGGGGGTTATGGGGCTACACCTTC,CASSQDWGLWGYTF
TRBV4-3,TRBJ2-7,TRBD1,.,TGCGCCAGCAGCCAAGACATCACGGACAGGGTACGAGAGCAGTACTTC,CASSQDITDRVREQYF
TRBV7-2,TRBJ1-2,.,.,TGTGCCAGCAGCTCGGGGACTATCTATGGCTACACCTTC,CASSSGTIYGYTF
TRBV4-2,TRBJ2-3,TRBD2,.,TGTGCCAGCAGCCAAGCTTTAGCGGGGGGGGACGGCGCCACAGATACGCAGTATTTT,CASSQALAGGDGATDTQYF
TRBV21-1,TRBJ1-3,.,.,TGTGCCAGCAGCGGACCCGACGGGACCCTCTGTGGAAACACCATATATTTT,CASSGPDGTLCGNTIYF
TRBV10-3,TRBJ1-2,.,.,TGTGCCATCAGTGACGGTGGGAGACGTAACTATGGCTACACCTTC,CAISDGGRRNYGYTF
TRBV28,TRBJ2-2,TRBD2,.,TGTGCCAGCAGTTTCATCCTAGCGGGAGGGGACACCGGGGAGCTGTTTTTT,CASSFILAGGDTGELFF
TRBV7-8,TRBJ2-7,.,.,TGTGCCAGCAGCACTCCGGGCCCCACTATCAACTACGAGCAGTACTTC,CASSTPGPTINYEQYF
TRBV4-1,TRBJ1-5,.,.,TGCGCCAGCAGCCTGACAGGTGGCAATCAGCCCCAGCATTTT,CASSLTGGNQPQHF
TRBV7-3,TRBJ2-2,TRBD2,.,TGTGCCAGCAGCTCCGTACCGGGACTAGCGGGGGGATCGAACACCGGGGAGCTGTTTTTT,CASSSVPGLAGGSNTGELFF
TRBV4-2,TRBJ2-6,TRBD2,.,TGTGCCAGCAGCCAAGATTGGGTAGCGGGGGGCCCTGGGGCCAACGTCCTGACTTTC,CASSQDWVAGGPGANVLTF
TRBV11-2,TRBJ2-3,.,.,TGTGCCAGCAGCCCGGTGGTGGGCCGTAGCACAGATACGCAGTATTTT,CASSPVVGRSTDTQYF
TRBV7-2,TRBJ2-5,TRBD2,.,TGTGCCAGCAGCTTTGCGGGAGAAGAGACCCAGTACTTC,CASSFAGEETQYF
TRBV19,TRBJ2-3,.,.,TGTGCCAGTAGTAGGGGGCGCGGAGATACGCAGTATTTT,CASSRGRGDTQYF
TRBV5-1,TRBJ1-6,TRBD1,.,TGCGCCAGCAGCTTGAGGCAGGGGGATAATTCACCCCTCCACTTT,CASSLRQGDNSPLHF
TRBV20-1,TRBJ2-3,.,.,TGCAGTGCCCCCCTTGGAACGAGGCAGTATTTT,CSAPLGTRQYF
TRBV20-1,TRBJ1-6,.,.,TGCAGTGCTAGTCCCCAGCATAATTCACCCCTCCACTTT,CSASPQHNSPLHF
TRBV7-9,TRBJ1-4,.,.,TGTGCCAGCAGCTACGAAGGGGAAAAACTGTTTTTT,CASSYEGEKLFF
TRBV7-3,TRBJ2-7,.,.,TGTGCCAGCAGCCGATACCCAGGTGGTGGCTACGAGCAGTACTTC,CASSRYPGGGYEQYF
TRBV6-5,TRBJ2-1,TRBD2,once,TGTGCCAGCAGTCGGACTAGCGGGACCCTGGATGAGCAGTTCTTC,CASSRTSGTLDEQFF